Listed below are T cell receptor beta chains from one sample, sequenced in a study of TIL therapy for anti-PD-1-resistant metastatic lung cancer. Produced via immunoSEQ multiplex PCR; TCRdb's table is partial and in-frame only. The repertoire holds under 70,000 clones, 80% to 90% seen once, with 2% to 3% in the top ten. The specimen comprised blood, sampled at baseline. These receptors all stem from a person aged 25-85 years with non-small cell lung cancer. Both conserved end residues are part of each CDR3. D genes are given only for firm matches. The size field is filled for only some rows; it gives once, few, many or a size class.

TRBJ2-3	15	-	-	TRBV7-8	CASSSLQESTDTQYF	TGTGCCAGCAGCTCCCTACAGGAGAGCACAGATACGCAGTATTTT
TRBJ1-1	14	TRBD1	-	TRBV20-1	CSASGGQGGAEAFF	TGCAGTGCTAGTGGTGGACAGGGGGGAGCTGAAGCTTTCTTT
TRBJ2-5	15	-	-	TRBV4-1	CASSQVWTSQETQYF	TGCGCCAGCAGCCAAGTCTGGACAAGTCAAGAGACCCAGTACTTC
TRBJ2-3	15	-	-	TRBV5-4	CASSFEAGDTDTQYF	TGTGCCAGCAGCTTTGAAGCAGGGGACACAGATACGCAGTATTTT
TRBJ2-7	17	TRBD2	-	TRBV7-6	CASSLGTSGGISYEQYF	TGTGCCAGCAGCCTCGGGACTAGCGGGGGGATAAGCTACGAGCAGTACTTC
TRBJ2-7	11	-	-	TRBV6-2/TRBV6-3	CASSYSREQYF	TGTGCCAGCAGTTACTCGCGGGAGCAGTACTTC
TRBJ1-5	17	-	once	TRBV3-1/TRBV3-2	CASSQGRGQNSNQPQHF	TGTGCCAGCAGCCAAGGAAGAGGGCAGAATAGCAATCAGCCCCAGCATTTT
TRBJ1-5	14	-	-	TRBV5-1	CASSLDGSNQPQHF	TGCGCCAGCAGCTTGGACGGTAGCAATCAGCCCCAGCATTTT
TRBJ2-3	13	-	few	TRBV30	CAWSVPATDTQYF	TGTGCCTGGAGTGTACCCGCCACAGATACGCAGTATTTT
TRBJ2-6	18	-	-	TRBV7-6	CASSLATGTSSGANVLTF	TGTGCCAGCAGCTTAGCGACGGGGACGAGCTCTGGGGCCAACGTCCTGACTTTC
TRBJ2-2	19	TRBD2	-	TRBV18	CASSPPPGLAGGQTGELFF	TGTGCCAGCTCACCGCCGCCGGGACTAGCGGGAGGCCAGACCGGGGAGCTGTTTTTT
TRBJ2-7	15	TRBD2	-	TRBV28	CASRIGTSGIHEQYF	TGTGCCAGCAGAATCGGGACTAGCGGGATCCACGAGCAGTACTTC
TRBJ2-7	14	-	-	TRBV27	CASSLVSSSYEQYF	TGTGCCAGCAGTTTAGTGTCTAGCTCCTACGAGCAGTACTTC
TRBJ1-4	13	-	-	TRBV5-1	CASSARENEKLFF	TGCGCCAGCAGTGCCAGGGAGAATGAAAAACTGTTTTTT
TRBJ2-1	14	TRBD2	-	TRBV3-1/TRBV3-2	CASSHSGVRNEQFF	TGTGCCAGCAGTCACAGCGGGGTTCGAAATGAGCAGTTCTTC
TRBJ2-3	15	-	-	TRBV30	CAWNIRSRARDTQYF	TGTGCCTGGAACATCCGGTCCCGGGCAAGGGATACGCAGTATTTT
TRBJ1-1	13	-	-	TRBV6-5	CASSYSVGHEAFF	TGTGCCAGCAGTTACTCGGTAGGCCATGAAGCTTTCTTT
TRBJ2-2	15	-	-	TRBV6-5	CASSAEYRNTGELFF	TGTGCCAGCAGCGCAGAATACCGAAACACCGGGGAGCTGTTTTTT
TRBJ2-1	13	-	-	TRBV19	CASTSVWDNEQFF	TGTGCCAGTACCTCAGTCTGGGACAATGAGCAGTTCTTC
TRBJ2-1	14	TRBD1	-	TRBV19	CASSYRTGRNEQFF	TGTGCCAGTAGTTATCGGACAGGGCGCAATGAGCAGTTCTTC
TRBJ1-2	13	TRBD1	-	TRBV2	CARRGQGDYGYTF	TGTGCCAGGAGGGGACAGGGGGACTATGGCTACACCTTC
TRBJ2-1	13	-	-	TRBV28	CASSQDQYNEQFF	TGTGCCAGCAGCCAAGACCAGTACAATGAGCAGTTCTTC